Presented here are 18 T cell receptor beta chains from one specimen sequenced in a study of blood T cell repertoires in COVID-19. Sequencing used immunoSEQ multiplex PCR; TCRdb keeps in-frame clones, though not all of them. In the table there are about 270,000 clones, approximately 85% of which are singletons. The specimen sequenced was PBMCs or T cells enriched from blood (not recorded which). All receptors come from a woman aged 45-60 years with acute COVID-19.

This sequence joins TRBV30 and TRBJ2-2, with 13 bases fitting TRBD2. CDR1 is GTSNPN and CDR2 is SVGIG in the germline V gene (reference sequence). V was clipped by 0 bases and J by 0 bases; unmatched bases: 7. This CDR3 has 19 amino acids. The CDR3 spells CAWSVRGLAGAANTGELFF. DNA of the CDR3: TGTGCCTGGAGTGTACGCGGACTAGCGGGGGCCGCGAACACCGGGGAGCTGTTTTTT.

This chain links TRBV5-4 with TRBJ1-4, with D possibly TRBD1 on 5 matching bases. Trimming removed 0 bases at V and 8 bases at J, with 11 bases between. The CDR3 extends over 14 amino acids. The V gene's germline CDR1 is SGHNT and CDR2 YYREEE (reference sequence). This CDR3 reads CASSLEGKWEKLFF. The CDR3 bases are TGTGCCAGCAGCTTGGAGGGGAAGTGGGAAAAACTGTTTTTT.

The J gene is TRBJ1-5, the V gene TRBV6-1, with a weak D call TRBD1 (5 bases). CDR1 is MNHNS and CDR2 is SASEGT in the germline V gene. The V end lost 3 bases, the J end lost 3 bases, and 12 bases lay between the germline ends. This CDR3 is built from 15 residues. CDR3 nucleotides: TGTGCCAGCAGTGACCAGGGAACCCTCAATCAGCCCCAGCATTTT. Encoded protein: CASSDQGTLNQPQHF.

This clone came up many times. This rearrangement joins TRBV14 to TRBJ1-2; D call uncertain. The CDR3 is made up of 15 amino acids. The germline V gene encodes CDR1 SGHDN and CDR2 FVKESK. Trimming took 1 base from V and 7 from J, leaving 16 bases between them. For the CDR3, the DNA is TGTGCCAGCAGCCAAGTCGGGAGGGAGAGGTTTGGCTACACCTTC. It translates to CASSQVGRERFGYTF.

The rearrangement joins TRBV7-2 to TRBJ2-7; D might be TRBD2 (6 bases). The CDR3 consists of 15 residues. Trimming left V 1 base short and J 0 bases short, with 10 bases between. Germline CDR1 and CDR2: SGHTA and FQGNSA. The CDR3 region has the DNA TGTGCCAGCAGCTTAGGGGCGGGGAACTCCTACGAGCAGTACTTC. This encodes CASSLGAGNSYEQYF.

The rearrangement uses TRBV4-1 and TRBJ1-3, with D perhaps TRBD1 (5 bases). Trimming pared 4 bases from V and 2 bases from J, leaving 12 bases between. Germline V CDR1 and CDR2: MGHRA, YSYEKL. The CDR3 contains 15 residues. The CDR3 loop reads CASSPEGPAGNTIYF. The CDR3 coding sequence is TGCGCCAGCAGCCCGGAGGGACCGGCTGGAAACACCATATATTTT.

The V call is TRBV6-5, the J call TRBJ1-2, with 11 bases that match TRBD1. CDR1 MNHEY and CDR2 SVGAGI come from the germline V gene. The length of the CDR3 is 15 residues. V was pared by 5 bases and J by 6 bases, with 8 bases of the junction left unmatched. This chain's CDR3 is CASSTRTGGLNGYTF. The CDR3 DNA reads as TGTGCCAGCAGTACAAGGACAGGGGGCCTGAATGGCTACACCTTC.

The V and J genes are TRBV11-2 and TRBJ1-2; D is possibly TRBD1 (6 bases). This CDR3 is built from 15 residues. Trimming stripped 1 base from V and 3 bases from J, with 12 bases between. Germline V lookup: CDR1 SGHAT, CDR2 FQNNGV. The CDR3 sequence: CASSLAGHRDYGYTF. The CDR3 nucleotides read TGTGCCAGCAGCTTAGCGGGACATCGAGACTATGGCTACACCTTC.

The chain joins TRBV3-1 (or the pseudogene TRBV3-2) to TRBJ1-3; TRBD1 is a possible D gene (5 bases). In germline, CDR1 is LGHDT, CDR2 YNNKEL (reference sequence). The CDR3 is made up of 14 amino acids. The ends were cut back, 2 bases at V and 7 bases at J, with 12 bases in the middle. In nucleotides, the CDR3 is TGTGCCAGCAGCCAATATAGGACATCGAACACCATATATTTT. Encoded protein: CASSQYRTSNTIYF.

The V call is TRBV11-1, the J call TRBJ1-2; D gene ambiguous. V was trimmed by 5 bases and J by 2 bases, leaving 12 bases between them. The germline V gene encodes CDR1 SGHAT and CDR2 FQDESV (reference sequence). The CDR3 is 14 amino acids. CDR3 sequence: CASSPRGGNYGYTF. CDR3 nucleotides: TGTGCCAGCAGCCCTCGCGGAGGGAACTATGGCTACACCTTC.

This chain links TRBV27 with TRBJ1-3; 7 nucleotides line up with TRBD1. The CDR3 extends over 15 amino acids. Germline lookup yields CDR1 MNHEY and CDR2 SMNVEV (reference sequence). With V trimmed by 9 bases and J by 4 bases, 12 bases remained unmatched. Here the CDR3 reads CASRRTGTVGNTIYF. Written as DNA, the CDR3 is TGTGCCAGTAGGCGAACCGGGACAGTAGGAAACACCATATATTTT.

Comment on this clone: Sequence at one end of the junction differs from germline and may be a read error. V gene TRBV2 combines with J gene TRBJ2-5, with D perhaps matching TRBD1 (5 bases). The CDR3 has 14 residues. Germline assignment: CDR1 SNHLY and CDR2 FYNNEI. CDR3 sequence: CASRSPGFQGTQYF. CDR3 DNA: TGTGCCAGCAGGTCCCCAGGGTTTCAAGGGACCCAGTACTTC.

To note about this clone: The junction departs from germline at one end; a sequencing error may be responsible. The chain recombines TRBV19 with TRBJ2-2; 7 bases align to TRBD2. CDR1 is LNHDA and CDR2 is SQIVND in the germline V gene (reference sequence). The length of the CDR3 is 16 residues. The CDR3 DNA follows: TGTGCCAGTAGCATAGGTCGGGGGGTAGACACCGGGGAGCTGTTTTTT. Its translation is CASSIGRGVDTGELFF.

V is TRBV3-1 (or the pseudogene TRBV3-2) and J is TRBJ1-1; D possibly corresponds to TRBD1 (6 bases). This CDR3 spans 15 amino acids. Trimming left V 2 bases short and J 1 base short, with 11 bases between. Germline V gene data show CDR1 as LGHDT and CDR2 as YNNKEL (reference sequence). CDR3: CASSQIRGTNTEAFF. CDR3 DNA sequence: TGTGCCAGCAGCCAAATCAGGGGAACGAACACTGAAGCTTTCTTT.

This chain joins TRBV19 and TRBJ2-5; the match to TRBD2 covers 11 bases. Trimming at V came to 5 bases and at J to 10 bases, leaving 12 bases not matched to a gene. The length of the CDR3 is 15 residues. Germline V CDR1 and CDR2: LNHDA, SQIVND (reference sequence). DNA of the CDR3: TGTGCCAGTAGTCCGACTAGCGGGGCCGCGGGGGGCCAGTACTTC. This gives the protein CASSPTSGAAGGQYF.

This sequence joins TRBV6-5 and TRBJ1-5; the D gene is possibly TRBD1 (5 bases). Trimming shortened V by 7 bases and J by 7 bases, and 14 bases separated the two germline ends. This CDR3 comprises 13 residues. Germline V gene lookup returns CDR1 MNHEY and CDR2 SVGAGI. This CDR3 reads CASTGPRGQPQHF. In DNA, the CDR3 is TGTGCCAGCACGGGACCGCGGGGACAGCCCCAGCATTTT.

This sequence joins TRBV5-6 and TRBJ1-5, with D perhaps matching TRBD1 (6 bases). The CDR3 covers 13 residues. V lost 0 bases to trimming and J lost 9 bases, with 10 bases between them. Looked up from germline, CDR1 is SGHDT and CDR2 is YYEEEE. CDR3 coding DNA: TGTGCCAGCAGCTTGGCAGGGGAGGGGCCCCAGCATTTT. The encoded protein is CASSLAGEGPQHF.

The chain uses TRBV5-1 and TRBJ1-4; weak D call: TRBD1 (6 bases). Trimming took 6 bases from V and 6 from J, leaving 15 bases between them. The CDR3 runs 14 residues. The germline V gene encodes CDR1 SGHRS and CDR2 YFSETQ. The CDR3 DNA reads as TGCGCCAGCACCGAACAGGGTGGTGATGAAAAACTGTTTTTT. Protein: CASTEQGGDEKLFF.